This T cell receptor beta chain was observed in a study of response to subunit inactivated influenza vaccine. Study results and caveats: There was a suggestion from the authors that each seasonal influenza vaccination recruits few new T cells.

The CDR3 loop spans 13 amino acids. Germline CDR1 reads DFQATT; CDR2 reads SNEGSKA (reference sequence). V gave up 3 bases and J gave up 6 bases; unmatched junction bases: 4. This clonotype was recorded a few times. The target antigen is unknown. TCRdb fed the RT-PCR reads into MiXCR, producing one record per CDR3 protein. The sample lists over 400,000 distinct CDR3 sequences, 13% occurring once. Specimen: PBMCs from blood, collected more than 35 days after vaccination. The V and J genes are TRBV20-1 and TRBJ2-1; 8 bases line up with TRBD2. The source of this sequence is a man between 45 and 60 years old who received an inactivated influenza vaccine. DNA of the CDR3: TGCAGTGCTAGCGGGGGGGCGGGCAATGAGCAGTTCTTC. Translating gives CSASGGAGNEQFF.